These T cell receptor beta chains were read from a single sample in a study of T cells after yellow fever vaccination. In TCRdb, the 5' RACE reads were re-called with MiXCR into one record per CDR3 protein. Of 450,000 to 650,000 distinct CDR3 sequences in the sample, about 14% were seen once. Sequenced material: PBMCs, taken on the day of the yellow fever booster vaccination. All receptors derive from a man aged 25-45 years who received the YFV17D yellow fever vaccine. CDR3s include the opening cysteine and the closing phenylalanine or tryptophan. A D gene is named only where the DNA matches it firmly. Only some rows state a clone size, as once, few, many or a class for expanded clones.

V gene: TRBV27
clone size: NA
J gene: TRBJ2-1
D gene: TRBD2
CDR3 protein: CASRPDRGVPNEQFF
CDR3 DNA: TGTGCCAGCAGACCCGACCGGGGGGTCCCAAATGAGCAGTTCTTC

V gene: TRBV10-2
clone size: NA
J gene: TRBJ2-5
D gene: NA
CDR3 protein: CASSETGKGETQYF
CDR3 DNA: TGCGCCAGCAGTGAGACAGGGAAGGGAGAGACCCAGTACTTC

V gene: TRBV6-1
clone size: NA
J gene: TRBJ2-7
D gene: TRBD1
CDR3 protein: CASSRRQGGAYEQYF
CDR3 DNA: TGTGCCAGCAGTCGACGACAGGGGGGAGCCTACGAGCAGTACTTC

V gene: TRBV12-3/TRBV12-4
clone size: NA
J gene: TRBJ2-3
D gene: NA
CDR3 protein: CASRRGTSTDTQYF
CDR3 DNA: TGTGCCAGCAGACGAGGGACAAGCACAGATACGCAGTATTTT

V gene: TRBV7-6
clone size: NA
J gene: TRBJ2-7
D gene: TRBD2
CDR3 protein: CASSRSTSGYEQYF
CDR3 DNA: TGTGCCAGCAGCCGATCGACTAGCGGCTACGAGCAGTACTTC

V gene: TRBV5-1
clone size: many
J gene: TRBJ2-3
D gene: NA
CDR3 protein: CASSFSRAADTQYF
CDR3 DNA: TGCGCCAGCAGCTTTTCGAGGGCCGCAGATACGCAGTATTTT

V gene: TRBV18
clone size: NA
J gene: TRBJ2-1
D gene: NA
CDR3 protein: CASSPNDPEQFF
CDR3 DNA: TGTGCCAGCTCACCAAATGACCCTGAGCAGTTCTTC

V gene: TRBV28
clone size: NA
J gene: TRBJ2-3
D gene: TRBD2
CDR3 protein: CASGGRVAGADTQYF
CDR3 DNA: TGTGCCAGTGGGGGGCGGGTAGCGGGAGCAGATACGCAGTATTTT

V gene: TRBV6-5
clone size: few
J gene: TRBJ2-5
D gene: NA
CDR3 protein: CASSYSIRTAGQETQYF
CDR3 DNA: TGTGCCAGCAGTTACTCGATCCGGACAGCTGGACAAGAGACCCAGTACTTC

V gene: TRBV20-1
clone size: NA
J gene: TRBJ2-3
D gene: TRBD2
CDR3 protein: CSVQREADTQYF
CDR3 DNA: TGCAGTGTCCAGCGGGAGGCAGATACGCAGTATTTT